This record looks at one TCR beta chain sequence and its context. The antigen is undetermined. The sample comes from a study of blood T cells in healthy people across ages. Study-level background: Researchers report that template switching captured about one barcoded beta molecule per two T cells.

The CDR3 spans 14 residues. The germline gives CDR1 DFQATT, CDR2 SNEGSKA (reference sequence). V was clipped by 4 bases and J by 1 base, with 13 bases between them. Findings and limits, study-wide: Naive CD4+ cell counts and diversity both ran higher in long-lived than in aged donors. Roughly linear age-related decline in beta diversity appeared, significant by age around 38.

A second roughly 7 to 12 cycle PCR used barcoded and J-beta primers. The template-switch adaptor was a 5' adaptor with 12 random nucleotides. It tagged each cDNA molecule. TCRdb analysed the 5' RACE reads with MiXCR anew, one entry per CDR3 protein. Counted here are hundreds of thousands of distinct CDR3 sequences, 58% occurring once; the ten biggest clones make up about 20%. The receptor's source is a man under 40 in good health. V is TRBV20-1 and J is TRBJ1-2, with D maybe TRBD1 (5 bases). Sequencing used blood. As DNA, the CDR3 is TGCAGTGCTACGGAGACAGCGTATAACTATGGCTACACCTTC. It codes for CSATETAYNYGYTF.